The 10 T cell receptor beta chains reported below all come from one sample, sequenced in a study of CD8+CD57+ T cells in acquired aplastic anemia. TCR beta VDJ combinations and CDR3 sequences were profiled from genomic DNA. Each CDR3 protein is one row after TCRdb ran MiXCR on the reads. This table has about 200,000 distinct CDR3 sequences, roughly 50% appearing once. The sequenced patients had an expansion of CD8+CD57+ cells seen by flow cytometry. The sequenced sample consisted of sorted CD4+, CD8+, or CD8+CD57+ T cells (not recorded which) from PBMCs. The receptors stem from a human donor with aplastic anemia.

Worth noting for this clonotype: This sequence may be a read error, since a much larger clone differs from it by one base. The chain employs TRBV3-1 and TRBJ2-1; D is unresolved. Germline V CDR1 and CDR2: LGHDT, YNNKEL (reference sequence). The CDR3 runs 12 residues. The CDR3 sequence: CASSQARNGQFF. The CDR3 DNA is TGTGCCAGCAGCCAAGCAAGGAATGGGCAGTTCTTC.

CDR3 nucleotide sequence: TGTGCCAGCAGTGCCCTAGCGGGAAAATCTAGCACAGATACGCAGTATTTT. Residues: CASSALAGKSSTDTQYF. The chain uses TRBV25-1 and TRBJ2-3; 9 positions agree with TRBD2. V was pared by 4 bases and J by 0 bases, with 8 bases of the junction left unmatched. The germline CDR1 and CDR2 sequences are MGHDK and SYGVNS. This CDR3 is built from 17 residues.

With respect to this clonotype: A much more abundant neighbour one base away suggests this may be a read error. The J gene is TRBJ1-2, the V gene TRBV6-2 or TRBV6-3; D ambiguous. This CDR3 comprises 11 residues. The ends were cut back, 7 bases at V and 8 bases at J, with 11 bases in the middle. Germline assignment: CDR1 MNHEY and CDR2 SVGEGT. This chain's CDR3 is CASTTMGGYTF. The CDR3 DNA reads TGTGCCAGCACCACAATGGGAGGCTACACCTTC.

This clonotype was observed at least ten times. The rearrangement uses TRBV6-6 and TRBJ2-3, with TRBD1 identical over 7 bases. V gave up 6 bases and J gave up 4 bases; unmatched junction bases: 10. The CDR3 length is 15 residues. CDR1 and CDR2 from the germline V gene are MNHNY and SVGAGI (reference sequence). CDR3 in amino acids: CASRLMTGIADTQYF. The CDR3 nucleotides are TGTGCCAGCAGACTTATGACAGGGATCGCAGATACGCAGTATTTT.

This clonotype was seen just once. V usage is TRBV14 and J usage is TRBJ1-1, with 8 nucleotides matching TRBD1. With V trimmed by 3 bases and J by 0 bases, 3 bases remained unmatched. The CDR3 length is 15 residues. CDR1 is SGHDN and CDR2 is FVKESK in the germline V gene. CDR3 nucleotides: TGTGCCAGCAGCCACAGGGGGCGCATGAACACTGAAGCTTTCTTT. Translation gives CASSHRGRMNTEAFF.

At least ten counts were recorded for this clonotype. V and J are TRBV2 and TRBJ2-3, with D perhaps matching TRBD1 (6 bases). Trimming pared 3 bases from V and 4 bases from J, leaving 11 bases between. The V gene's germline CDR1 is SNHLY and CDR2 FYNNEI. This CDR3 has 14 amino acids. CDR3 in DNA: TGTGCCAGCAGTGAGCTCAGGGGCCCAGATACGCAGTATTTT. Translation gives CASSELRGPDTQYF.

The chain is built from TRBV24-1 and TRBJ1-5; no clear D. Germline V gene lookup returns CDR1 KGHDR and CDR2 SFDVKD. CDR3 length: 12 residues. V lost 7 bases and J lost 4, with 7 bases in between. CDR3: CATRDGNQPQHF. CDR3 nucleotide sequence: TGTGCCACCAGGGACGGAAATCAGCCCCAGCATTTT.

The chain links TRBV7-3 to TRBJ2-5; 7 bases match TRBD2. CDR1 and CDR2 (germline): SGHTA, FQGTGA. Losses at the gene ends were 5 bases for V and 4 bases for J; bases not matched to a gene: 10. The CDR3 contains 15 residues. The CDR3 is CASSQTPGGGETQYF. CDR3 nucleotides: TGTGCCAGCAGCCAAACCCCTGGGGGGGGAGAGACCCAGTACTTC.

The table lists this clonotype with many counts. V usage is TRBV19 and J usage is TRBJ1-4; TRBD1 agrees at 7 bases. The CDR3 runs 18 residues. Germline lookup yields CDR1 LNHDA and CDR2 SQIVND (reference sequence). V trimming: 6 bases; J trimming: 8 bases; junction bases outside the gene matches: 21. The CDR3 DNA follows: TGTGCCAGTAGCCAACGGGGGCCGCCGACAGGGTCGGGGGAAAAACTGTTTTTT. It specifies CASSQRGPPTGSGEKLFF. Looking up the rest from reference TRBV19 and TRBJ1-4 gives the full variable domain: DGGITQSPKYLFRKEGQNVTLSCEQNLNHDAMYWYRQDPGQGLRLIYYSQIVNDFQKGDIAEGYSVSREKKESFPLTVTSAQKNPTAFYLCASSQRGPPTGSGEKLFFGSGTQLSVL.

There are many counts of this clonotype. The V gene is TRBV7-3, the J gene TRBJ2-1, with 7 nucleotides matching TRBD2. This CDR3 is built from 14 residues. J lost 10 bases, V lost 5 bases, and 11 bases had no gene match. CDR1 and CDR2 from the germline V gene are SGHTA and FQGTGA. The DNA of the CDR3 is TGTGCCAGCAGCCACGGCCGGGGGGTAGAGGAGCAGTTCTTC. It codes for CASSHGRGVEEQFF.